This T cell receptor (beta chain) was obtained from a study of post-analysis software for immune sequencing data. About the study: Disease trajectories encompassed relapsing-remitting, secondary progressive and progressive-relapsing multiple sclerosis.

The TCR beta cDNA libraries carried unique molecular identifiers. With about 0.95 to 10 million T cells as the source, 540,000 or so cDNA molecules resulted. MiXCR, run by TCRdb on the PCR reads, gives a single entry per CDR3 protein. The sample shows about 820,000 distinct CDR3 sequences, approximately 53% of them seen only once. Deletions cut 0 bases from V and 10 bases from J, with 12 bases between. The length of the CDR3 is 14 residues. From germline, CDR1 is LNHNV and CDR2 YYDKDF (reference sequence). General study results and limits: TRBV segments more frequent in patients than in controls numbered several and included TRBV5-6, TRBV5-1 and TRBV20-1. Relative to controls, patients with multiple sclerosis showed significantly lower normalized Chao1 diversity. F measure grouped same-batch samples tightly together.

As regards this clonotype: No antigen is known for it.

V and J are TRBV15 and TRBJ1-4; D is possibly TRBD1 (5 bases). Material for sequencing was blood. The receptor comes from a girl under 18 with multiple sclerosis. The CDR3 DNA sequence: TGTGCCACCAGCAGAGACCGACCCGGGGGAAAACTGTTTTTT. Translated, it gives CATSRDRPGGKLFF.